This TCR beta chain was sequenced in a study of T cell changes during pregnancy in multiple sclerosis. The method was immunoSEQ multiplex PCR; TCRdb's version includes in-frame clones alone and lacks a portion of them. The sample has approximately 46,000 clones; more than 85% are singletons. The length of the CDR3 is 14 residues. V gave up 8 bases and J gave up 0 bases, with 14 bases separating them. Germline-derived CDR1 and CDR2 are SQVTM and ANQGSEA. The rearrangement links TRBV29-1 to TRBJ2-1; tentative D call: TRBD1 (6 bases). Source: CD8+ T cells from peripheral blood mononuclear cells, taken after pregnancy. This sequence originates from a female donor with multiple sclerosis, enrolled in a pregnancy study. The CDR3 DNA reads TGCAGCCTCCCGGCGGACAGCTCCTACAATGAGCAGTTCTTC. This gives the protein CSLPADSSYNEQFF.